The 18 T cell receptor beta chains below were found in one sample sequenced in a study of T cell changes during pregnancy in multiple sclerosis. Sequencing was performed with immunoSEQ multiplex PCR; in TCRdb, only in-frame clones are kept and a portion is missing. The sample has some 60,000 clones; 75% to 90% are singletons. This specimen consisted of CD4+ T cells from peripheral blood mononuclear cells, obtained in the third trimester of pregnancy. These receptor sequences come from a female donor with multiple sclerosis, enrolled in a pregnancy study.

This clone has just one count. The chain employs TRBV4-3 and TRBJ2-1; 7 bases map to TRBD2. Trimming removed 0 bases from V and 3 bases from J; junction bases left unmatched: 8. Looked up from germline, CDR1 is LGHNA and CDR2 is YSLEER. The CDR3 spans 17 residues. The chain's CDR3 is CASSQDFAGVNYNEQFF. CDR3 bases: TGCGCCAGCAGCCAAGATTTCGCGGGGGTGAACTACAATGAGCAGTTCTTC.

This sequence joins TRBV7-9 and TRBJ1-5, with a tentative D call TRBD1 (5 bases). V shed 5 bases and J shed 5 bases, with 10 bases lying between them. This CDR3 is 13 amino acids long. The germline V gene has CDR1 SEHNR and CDR2 FQNEAQ (reference sequence). CDR3 DNA: TGTGCCAGCAGCGTGTGGGGGGATCAGCCCCAGCATTTT. As protein: CASSVWGDQPQHF.

This clone has only a few counts. CDR3 protein: CASSQLQGTEAFF. The CDR3 DNA follows: TGTGCCAGCAGCCAGCTACAGGGAACTGAAGCTTTCTTT. This sequence joins TRBV14 and TRBJ1-1, with D tentatively TRBD1 (6 bases). Trimming stripped 3 bases from V and 5 bases from J, with 10 bases between. This CDR3 region has 13 residues. CDR1 and CDR2 (germline): SGHDN, FVKESK.

The rearrangement uses TRBV7-9 and TRBJ2-6; TRBD2 aligns across 8 bases. Germline assignment: CDR1 SEHNR and CDR2 FQNEAQ (reference sequence). Germline trimming cut 6 bases from V and 4 bases from J; bases unmatched to any gene: 5. This CDR3 is built from 15 residues. This chain's CDR3 is CASRAREGGANVLTF. The CDR3 bases are TGTGCCAGCAGAGCCCGGGAGGGGGGGGCCAACGTCCTGACTTTC.

The chain couples TRBV19 to TRBJ1-1; a weak D match, TRBD1 (6 bases). Trimming shortened V by 7 bases and J by 0 bases, and 9 bases separated the two germline ends. This CDR3 spans 13 amino acids. Germline loops: CDR1 LNHDA, CDR2 SQIVND (reference sequence). CDR3 DNA: TGTGCCAGTATAGGGGGTTTGAACACTGAAGCTTTCTTT. Translation gives CASIGGLNTEAFF.

The chain combines TRBV7-2 with TRBJ1-1; the D is unclear. The V gene's germline CDR1 is SGHTA and CDR2 FQGNSA. The CDR3 has 15 residues. V was trimmed by 1 base and J by 2 bases, leaving 11 bases between them. CDR3 nucleotide sequence: TGTGCCAGCAGCTTAGACCGCCTAGACAACACTGAAGCTTTCTTT. It yields the protein CASSLDRLDNTEAFF.

The chain employs TRBV27 and TRBJ1-1, with 9 bases that match TRBD1. CDR1 MNHEY and CDR2 SMNVEV come from the germline V gene (reference sequence). The CDR3 runs 13 residues. V trimming: 6 bases; J trimming: 10 bases; junction bases outside the gene matches: 9. The CDR3 DNA reads as TGTGCCAGCAGGTTGGGGGGACAGGGTGTAGCTTTCTTT. It encodes CASRLGGQGVAFF.

This chain joins TRBV13 and TRBJ2-7; unclear D gene. Germline-derived CDR1 and CDR2 are PRHDT and FYEKMQ (reference sequence). Deletions cut 2 bases from V and 5 bases from J, with 7 bases between. This CDR3 has 12 amino acids. Written as DNA, the CDR3 is TGTGCCAGCAGCTTAATGGGCGACGAGCAGTACTTC. Translated, it gives CASSLMGDEQYF.

V usage is TRBV10-1 and J usage is TRBJ2-7; a weak D match, TRBD2 (6 bases). This CDR3 is built from 14 residues. Trimming stripped 3 bases from V and 3 bases from J, with 12 bases between. Germline values: CDR1 WNHNN, CDR2 SYGVQD (reference sequence). CDR3 sequence: CASSDGGMGYEQYF. In nucleotides, the CDR3 is TGCGCCAGCAGTGATGGCGGGATGGGCTACGAGCAGTACTTC.

This clone was observed a handful of times. The V gene is TRBV13, the J gene TRBJ2-5, with 7 bases aligning to TRBD2. V lost 8 bases and J lost 1; bases outside the gene matches: 7. Germline V lookup: CDR1 PRHDT, CDR2 FYEKMQ (reference sequence). The CDR3 covers 14 residues. The CDR3: CASARGGTQETQYF. CDR3 nucleotides: TGTGCCAGCGCACGGGGAGGGACCCAAGAGACCCAGTACTTC. The full variable domain, with the rest looked up from reference TRBV13 and TRBJ2-5, is AAGVIQSPRHLIKEKRETATLKCYPIPRHDTVYWYQQGPGQDPQFLISFYEKMQSDKGSIPDRFSAQQFSDYHSELNMSSLELGDSALYFCASARGGTQETQYFGPGTRLLVL.

On this clone itself: This sequence may be a read error, since a much larger clone differs from it by one base. The V call is TRBV7-2, the J call TRBJ1-3, with D perhaps matching TRBD1 (6 bases). CDR3 length: 13 amino acids. Germline lookup yields CDR1 SGHTA and CDR2 FQGNSA. The V and J ends lost 6 bases and 0 bases respectively, with 6 bases between them. CDR3 sequence: CASRQGSGNTIYF. The CDR3 coding sequence is TGTGCCAGCAGACAGGGCTCTGGAAACACCATATATTTT.

The chain uses TRBV5-3 and TRBJ2-3, with D uncertain. Being an ORF, TRBV5-3 has a function that is uncertain. The CDR3 runs 21 residues. Trimming took 0 bases from V and 0 from J, leaving 26 bases between them. DNA of the CDR3: TGTGCCAGAAGCTTGGAACTATACGGGTCCGAACCTGATACTAGCACAGATACGCAGTATTTT. Translation gives CARSLELYGSEPDTSTDTQYF.

The chain uses TRBV30 and TRBJ1-5; D not certain. V shed 5 bases and J shed 1 base, with 9 bases lying between them. CDR1 and CDR2 from the germline V gene are GTSNPN and SVGIG (reference sequence). This CDR3 spans 13 amino acids. DNA of the CDR3: TGTGCCTGGGCAGGCGGGAGCAATCAGCCCCAGCATTTT. It yields the protein CAWAGGSNQPQHF.

J is TRBJ2-7 and V is TRBV30; 7 bases fit TRBD2. V lost 3 bases and J lost 6; bases outside the gene matches: 17. The CDR3 length is 16 residues. Germline V lookup: CDR1 GTSNPN, CDR2 SVGIG (reference sequence). CDR3 nucleotides: TGTGCCTGGAGCCGTCGGATGGCGGGGGAAAGTAGCGAGCAGTACTTC. It encodes CAWSRRMAGESSEQYF.

CDR3 in DNA: TGTGCCAGCAGCACTCTACCACGGAACACTGAAGCTTTCTTT. This gives the protein CASSTLPRNTEAFF. The genes are TRBV21-1 and TRBJ1-1. TRBV21-1 is annotated as a pseudogene. The CDR3 spans 14 residues.

The CDR3 sequence: CASMTGSHNEQFF. Written as DNA, the CDR3 is TGTGCCAGCATGACAGGTAGCCACAATGAGCAGTTCTTC. J is TRBJ2-1 and V is TRBV6-1, with D possibly being TRBD1 (6 bases). The germline V and J ends were trimmed by 7 bases and 5 bases, with 12 bases remaining between them. The germline V gene encodes CDR1 MNHNS and CDR2 SASEGT. The CDR3 sequence is 13 residues long.

The chain employs TRBV25-1 and TRBJ2-5, with 9 nucleotides matching TRBD1. CDR1 is MGHDK, CDR2 SYGVNS, per germline. V shed 3 bases and J 3 bases; nucleotides not matched to a gene: 2. This CDR3 is built from 14 residues. This chain's CDR3 is CASSDRDREETQYF. The CDR3 nucleotides are TGTGCCAGCAGTGACCGGGACAGGGAAGAGACCCAGTACTTC.

The V call is TRBV2, the J call TRBJ1-1, with D perhaps matching TRBD1 (6 bases). Between the trimmed V and J ends, which lost 4 bases and 0 bases, there was a span of 9 bases. The CDR3 runs to 14 residues. Germline CDR1 and CDR2: SNHLY and FYNNEI. CDR3: CASSVDSMNTEAFF. In DNA, the CDR3 is TGTGCCAGCAGTGTGGACAGTATGAACACTGAAGCTTTCTTT.